This TCR beta chain was documented in a study of OX40 agonist ivuxolimab in advanced cancers. In regard to this clone: Its antigen is unidentified.

Blood samples were obtained at baseline, cycle 4 day 1, and cycle 7 day 1. Findings and caveats of the study: Within 6 weeks, CD4+ and CD8+ blood T cells expanded clonally at 0.1 to 3.0 mg/kg. There were, on average, more expanded clones in CD8+ T cells than in CD4+.

Some clones are missing from TCRdb's copy, which holds only in-frame ones; the method was immunoSEQ multiplex PCR. The sample gives fewer than 50,000 clones, roughly 90% of which show up once; 15% to 20% is in the top ten. Trimming cost V 4 bases and J 5 bases; bases outside gene matches: 6. This CDR3 has 14 residues. CDR1 PRHDT and CDR2 FYEKMQ come from the germline V gene (reference sequence). The TCR comes from an adult with an advanced solid tumor such as melanoma, head and neck, liver or kidney cancer. The gene calls are TRBV13 and TRBJ2-7; 9 bases line up with TRBD2. The starting material was CD4+ or CD8+ T cells sorted from blood, obtained in a trial of the OX40 agonist ivuxolimab. The CDR3 loop reads CASSSAGGLHEQYF. The CDR3 DNA sequence: TGTGCCAGCAGCTCGGCGGGGGGGCTGCACGAGCAGTACTTC.